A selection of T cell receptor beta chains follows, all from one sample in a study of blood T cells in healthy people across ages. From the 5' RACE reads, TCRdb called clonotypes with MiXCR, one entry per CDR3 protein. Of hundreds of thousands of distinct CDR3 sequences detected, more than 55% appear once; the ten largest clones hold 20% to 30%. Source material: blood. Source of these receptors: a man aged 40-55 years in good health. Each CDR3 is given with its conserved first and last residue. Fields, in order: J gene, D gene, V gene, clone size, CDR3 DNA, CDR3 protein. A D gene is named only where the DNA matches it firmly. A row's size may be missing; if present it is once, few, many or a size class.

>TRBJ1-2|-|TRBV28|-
TGTGCCAGCAGGGGGGGGACTAACTATGGCTACACCTTC
CASRGGTNYGYTF
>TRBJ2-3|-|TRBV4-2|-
TGTGCCAGCAGCCAGGTAAACGCGGGACAGAGCACAGATACGCAGTATTTT
CASSQVNAGQSTDTQYF
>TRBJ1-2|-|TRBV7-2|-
TGTGCCAGCAACCGAGGGGGGGTCTATGGCTACACCTTC
CASNRGGVYGYTF
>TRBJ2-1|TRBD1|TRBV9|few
TGTGCCAGCAGCGCGGCGACAGGGGGCTTGTTGGGTGAGCAGTTCTTC
CASSAATGGLLGEQFF
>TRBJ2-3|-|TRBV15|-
TGTGCCATACGTATCTGGGGGTCAGATACGCAGTATTTT
CAIRIWGSDTQYF
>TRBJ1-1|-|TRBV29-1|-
TGCAGCGTTGCCCCGACAGGAGCTTATGAAGCTTTCTTT
CSVAPTGAYEAFF
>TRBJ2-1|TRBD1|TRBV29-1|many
TGCAGCGTAAAGAGGGGACAGGGGGCCAATGAGCAGTTCTTC
CSVKRGQGANEQFF
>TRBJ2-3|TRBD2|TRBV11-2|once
TGTGCCAGCAGCACGGGACTAGCGGGAGGCACAGATACGCAGTATTTT
CASSTGLAGGTDTQYF
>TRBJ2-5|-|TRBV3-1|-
TGTGCCAGCAGCCAAGATCCAGTCCCTGAAGAGACCCAGTACTTC
CASSQDPVPEETQYF
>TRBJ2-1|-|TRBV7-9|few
TGTGCCAGCAGAAAGGGGGGAAGGGGCTATGAGCAGTTCTTC
CASRKGGRGYEQFF
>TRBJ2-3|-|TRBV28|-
TGTGCCAGCAGCCTACGGCAGACTATTACAGATACGCAGTATTTT
CASSLRQTITDTQYF
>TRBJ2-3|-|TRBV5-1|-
TGCGCCAGCAGCCCGGTGACAGCCGTCACAGATACGCAGTATTTT
CASSPVTAVTDTQYF
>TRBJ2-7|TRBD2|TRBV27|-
TGTGCCAGCAGTTTACGAACTAGCGGGATCTCCTACGAGCAGTACTTC
CASSLRTSGISYEQYF
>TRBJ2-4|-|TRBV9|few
TGTGCCAGCAGCGTAGATATGGGGGCGGGAAACATTCAGTACTTC
CASSVDMGAGNIQYF
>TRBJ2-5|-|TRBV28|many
TGTGCCAGCAGGGAACCGGGACACCCAACGGGGAATGAGCAGTACTTC
CASREPGHPTGNEQYF
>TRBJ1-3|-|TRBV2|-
TGTGCCAGCATTGGGCAGCCCGAGTCGGTCTTATATTTT
CASIGQPESVLYF
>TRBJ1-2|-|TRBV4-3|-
TGCGCCAGCAGCCGCAGGGGTGAAGGCTACACCTTC
CASSRRGEGYTF
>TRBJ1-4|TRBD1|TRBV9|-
TGTGCCAGCAGCCGGGACAGTCAGGCAACTAATGAAAAACTGTTTTTT
CASSRDSQATNEKLFF
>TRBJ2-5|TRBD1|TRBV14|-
TGTGCCAGCAGTCCACAGGGGGCTAGACAGTACTTC
CASSPQGARQYF
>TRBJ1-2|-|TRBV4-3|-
TGCGCCAGCAGCCAAGACCCCGGACAGCGAGGCTACACCTTC
CASSQDPGQRGYTF
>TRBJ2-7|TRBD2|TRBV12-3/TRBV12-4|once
TGTGCCAGCAGATCTAGCGGGAGGCTTATCGAGCAGTACTTC
CASRSSGRLIEQYF
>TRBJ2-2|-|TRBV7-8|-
TGTGCCAGCAGCTTAGCGGGGTCGACATACCCCACCGGGGAGCTGTTTTTT
CASSLAGSTYPTGELFF
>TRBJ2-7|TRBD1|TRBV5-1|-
TGCGCCAGCAGCTTGTCGACAGGGGGCCACGAGCAGTACTTC
CASSLSTGGHEQYF
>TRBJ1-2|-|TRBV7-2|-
TGTGCCAGCAGCCCCCGACAGACTAACTATGGCTACACCTTC
CASSPRQTNYGYTF
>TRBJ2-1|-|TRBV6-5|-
TGTGCCAGCAGTTACGTATCGGTGGCCAAAAACAATGAGCAGTTCTTC
CASSYVSVAKNNEQFF
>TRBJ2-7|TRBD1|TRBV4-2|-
TGTGCCAGCAGCCAAGATCCTTCGGTACAGGGGTTTTACGAGCAGTACTTC
CASSQDPSVQGFYEQYF
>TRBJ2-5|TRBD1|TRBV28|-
TGTGCCAGCAGTAATTCCCGGGACAGGGGGAGAGAGACCCAGTACTTC
CASSNSRDRGRETQYF
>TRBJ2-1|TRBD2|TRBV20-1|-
TGCAGTGCCAAACCCAGCGGGAGGGCTGGCGAGCAGTTCTTC
CSAKPSGRAGEQFF